These 20 T cell receptor beta chains were sequenced from one sample in a study of T cells in women clearing cervical HPV infection (dated by TCRdb to between 2017 and 2018). Library method: the immunoSEQ multiplex PCR assay. Held by TCRdb, this immuneACCESS table contains in-frame sequences only and omits some clones. Under half of the omission traces to an unresolved V gene where checked; the cause of the rest is unknown. The sample table holds some 30,000 clones. The top ten clonotypes cover 7.8% of the sample. Sequences were obtained from blood buffy coat. Receptor source: a woman between 18 and 75 years old with a cervical HPV16 infection that either progressed to CIN3+ or cleared (not recorded which).

In the case of this clone: The read halts 3 residues ahead of the CDR3 end, with the missing end drawn from the germline J gene. The V and J genes are TRBV12-3 or TRBV12-4 and TRBJ2-1; D may be TRBD1 (6 bases). Trimming removed 6 bases at V and 5 bases at J, with 11 bases between. The CDR3 consists of 13 residues. The sequenced CDR3 bases are TGTGCCAGCAGCCCAGGGGCCCACAATGAG. It specifies CASSPGAHNE. The complete CDR3 protein is CASSPGAHNEQFF.

With regard to this clone: The CDR3 is cut off 3 residues early in the read; its end comes from the germline J gene. The sample carries other DNA sequences with the same CDR3. The rearrangement links TRBV30 to TRBJ2-7; D possibly corresponds to TRBD2 (6 bases). This CDR3 has 12 residues. CDR1 GTSNPN and CDR2 SVGIG come from the germline V gene (reference sequence). Trimming pared 2 bases from V and 3 bases from J, leaving 8 bases between. The CDR3 sequence: CAWSRGDYEQYF. The covered CDR3 bases are TGTGCCTGGAGTCGCGGGGACTACGAG. Variable domain in full (rest from reference TRBV30 and TRBJ2-7): SQTIHQWPATLVQPVGSPLSLECTVEGTSNPNLYWYRQAAGRGLQLLFYSVGIGQISSEVPQNLSASRPQDRQFILSSKKLLLSDSGFYLCAWSRGDYEQYFGPGTRLTVT.

The sequenced CDR3 bases are TGTGCCAGCACTAGCGGGAGGGAAGAGAGGACC. It specifies CASTSGREERT. The full CDR3 reads CASTSGREERTQYF. The chain is built from TRBV2 and TRBJ2-5; 12 bases agree with TRBD2. The read stops 3 residues short of the end of the CDR3; the missing end is completed from the germline J gene. This CDR3 region has 14 residues. Germline values: CDR1 SNHLY, CDR2 FYNNEI. Trimming removed 7 bases from V and 7 bases from J; junction bases left unmatched: 7.

A word on this clone: The missing CDR3 end, 3 residues past where the read stops, is filled in from the germline J gene. The rearrangement links TRBV9 to TRBJ2-2; D call uncertain. Germline CDR1 and CDR2: SGDLS and YYNGEE. The V gene lost 4 bases and the J gene lost 5 bases, with 18 bases spanning the gap. The CDR3 runs to 16 residues. The CDR3: CASSPGPTPRTGELFF. The sequenced part of the CDR3 DNA is TGTGCCAGCAGCCCTGGGCCCACTCCGAGGACCGGGGAG. The whole variable domain, filled in from reference TRBV9 and TRBJ2-2, reads DSGVTQTPKHLITATGQRVTLRCSPRSGDLSVYWYQQSLDQGLQFLIQYYNGEERAKGNILERFSAQQFPDLHSELNLSSLELGDSALYFCASSPGPTPRTGELFFGEGSRLTVL.

Details on this clone: Read sequence stops 3 residues before the CDR3 end, and the germline J gene provides the missing end. The chain is built from TRBV28 and TRBJ2-4, with 10 bases that match TRBD2. The CDR3 runs 14 residues. The V and J ends lost 7 bases and 7 bases, in that order; junction bases with no gene match: 7. From germline, CDR1 is MDHEN and CDR2 SYDVKM. The part of the CDR3 DNA that was read is TGTGCCAGCACCCCCCTAGCGGGAGTGAACATT. Protein sequence: CASTPLAGVNI. The whole CDR3 protein reads CASTPLAGVNIQYF.

Note on this clone: The CDR3 is cut off 3 residues early in the read; its end comes from the germline J gene. This chain links TRBV29-1 with TRBJ2-1; TRBD2 matches 11 bases. This CDR3 is 17 amino acids long. The V gene end was trimmed by 8 bases and the J gene end by 5 bases; junction bases not matched to a gene: 17. Germline loops: CDR1 SQVTM, CDR2 ANQGSEA. The CDR3 sequence: CSTKLAGDLKVHNEQFF. Incomplete CDR3 DNA: TGCAGCACGAAACTAGCGGGAGACCTTAAAGTCCACAATGAG.

As to this clone: The CDR3 goes on 3 residues after the read ends, and that part is filled in from the germline J gene. V and J are TRBV4-1 and TRBJ2-2; the match to TRBD1 covers 10 bases. The germline V gene encodes CDR1 MGHRA and CDR2 YSYEKL. This CDR3 has 17 amino acids. Unmatched junction bases numbered 7, after V lost 1 base and J lost 5 bases. CDR3 sequence reads: CASSQVTGQGSTGELFF. Incomplete CDR3 DNA: TGCGCCAGCAGCCAAGTAACGGGACAGGGGAGTACCGGGGAG.

Comments on this clone: The CDR3 end falls 3 residues outside the read, so it is completed with the germline J gene. The J gene is TRBJ2-3, the V gene TRBV29-1; TRBD1 is a possible D gene (5 bases). This CDR3 is built from 13 residues. CDR1 is SQVTM and CDR2 is ANQGSEA in the germline V gene. CDR3 sequence: CSVLTENEETQYF. Partial CDR3 DNA: TGCAGCGTCCTGACAGAAAACGAAGAGACG.

With regard to this clone: The CDR3 end is not reached by the read, which stops 3 residues before it; the germline J gene fills it in. The chain carries TRBV20-1 and TRBJ1-5, with D possibly matching TRBD1 (5 bases). The CDR3 sequence is 14 residues long. V lost 3 bases, J lost 0 bases, and 9 bases lay in between. The germline CDR1 and CDR2 sequences are DFQATT and SNEGSKA (reference sequence). The CDR3 DNA, read in part, is TGCAGTGCTAGTCAGACAGATAGCAATCAGCCC. Amino acid sequence: CSASQTDSNQP. The whole CDR3 sequence reads CSASQTDSNQPQHF.

As concerns this clone: Read data end 3 residues before the CDR3 end; the end is taken from the germline J gene. This chain links TRBV20-1 with TRBJ2-1; a possible D gene is TRBD2 (5 bases). This CDR3 comprises 14 residues. Germline V gene data show CDR1 as DFQATT and CDR2 as SNEGSKA (reference sequence). V lost 3 bases and J 3 bases, leaving 12 bases between the germline ends. The part of the CDR3 DNA that was read is TGCAGTGCTAGGGGCCAAGCGGTCTACAATGAG. Translation gives CSARGQAVYNE. The full CDR3 is CSARGQAVYNEQFF.

Notes on this clone: The read ends 3 residues before the CDR3 terminus; that terminus is restored from the germline J gene. The J gene is TRBJ1-4, the V gene TRBV2; 9 nucleotides line up with TRBD1. CDR3 length: 16 residues. Germline V CDR1 and CDR2: SNHLY, FYNNEI. Trimming took 8 bases from V and 7 from J; bases not matched to a gene: 14. The CDR3 DNA, read in part, is TGTGCCAGCGGGGACAGGGCCCCTTCGTTAGGTGAAAAA. Translating it yields CASGDRAPSLGEK. The full CDR3 reads CASGDRAPSLGEKLFF.

On this clone itself: The read halts 3 residues ahead of the CDR3 end, with the missing end drawn from the germline J gene. The rearrangement joins TRBV18 to TRBJ2-3; the D is unclear. This CDR3 contains 13 residues. Per germline, CDR1 KGHSH and CDR2 LQKENI. The V and J ends lost 2 bases and 5 bases respectively, with 8 bases between them. Partial CDR3 DNA: TGTGCCAGCTCACCAGAGGTCCGAGATACG. Its protein product is CASSPEVRDT. The whole CDR3 is CASSPEVRDTQYF.

Details on this clone: The CDR3 end is not reached by the read, which stops 3 residues before it; the germline J gene fills it in. V gene TRBV19 combines with J gene TRBJ1-2, with TRBD1 matching 9 bases. The V gene's germline CDR1 is LNHDA and CDR2 SQIVND (reference sequence). CDR3 size: 13 residues. CDR3 loop: CASRGQGREDYTF. The sequenced CDR3 bases are TGTGCCAGTAGGGGACAGGGAAGAGAAGAC.

With regard to this clone: The read is 3 residues too short to cover the CDR3 end, so that end is filled in from the germline J gene. The chain has TRBV2 and TRBJ2-1; 7 bases map to TRBD1. CDR1 is SNHLY, CDR2 FYNNEI, per germline. The CDR3 totals 17 residues. V shed 6 bases and J 4 bases; nucleotides not matched to a gene: 15. The chain's CDR3 is CASRLSPSRGSYNEQFF. The sequenced CDR3 bases are TGTGCCAGCAGACTGTCGCCCTCCAGGGGGTCTTACAATGAG.

With respect to this clone: The read falls 3 residues short of the CDR3 end, and the missing part is taken from the germline J gene. This chain connects TRBV29-1 to TRBJ1-2; 7 positions agree with TRBD1. After removal of 4 bases from V and 6 bases from J, the junction contained 8 bases not matched to a gene. Germline lookup yields CDR1 SQVTM and CDR2 ANQGSEA. The CDR3 is made up of 13 amino acids. CDR3 amino acids: CSVGSGGKNGYTF. The covered CDR3 bases are TGCAGCGTTGGGTCAGGGGGGAAGAATGGC.

For this clone: The CDR3 end falls 3 residues outside the read, so it is completed with the germline J gene. This chain joins TRBV7-2 and TRBJ1-5, with a weak D call TRBD1 (5 bases). V gave up 5 bases and J gave up 3 bases, with 11 bases separating them. CDR1 and CDR2 (germline): SGHTA, FQGNSA. CDR3 length: 14 amino acids. CDR3 amino acids: CASSPGGVNQPQHF. CDR3 DNA (partial): TGTGCCAGCAGCCCTGGGGGGGTCAATCAGCCC. The full variable domain, with the rest looked up from reference TRBV7-2 and TRBJ1-5, is GAGVSQSPSNKVTEKGKDVELRCDPISGHTALYWYRQSLGQGLEFLIYFQGNSAPDKSGLPSDRFSAERTGGSVSTLTIQRTQQEDSAVYLCASSPGGVNQPQHFGDGTRLSIL.

Turning to this clone: The read halts 3 residues ahead of the CDR3 end, with the missing end drawn from the germline J gene. The genes are TRBV2 and TRBJ2-1, with a weak D call TRBD2 (6 bases). This CDR3 comprises 14 residues. V shed 4 bases and J shed 4 bases, with 11 bases lying between them. Germline V gives CDR1 SNHLY, CDR2 FYNNEI. The DNA read from the CDR3 is TGTGCCAGCAGTGCAACGGGACTTTACAATGAG. This codes for CASSATGLYNE. The entire CDR3 is CASSATGLYNEQFF.

As for this clone: The CDR3 end falls 3 residues outside the read, so it is completed with the germline J gene. The chain carries TRBV20-1 and TRBJ2-2, with D perhaps TRBD2 (6 bases). The CDR3 is 16 amino acids. Germline CDR1 DFQATT, CDR2 SNEGSKA (reference sequence). The CDR3 bases that were read are TGCAGTGCTAGAGATCGGGGGAAATCCTATAATTCACCG. This gives the protein CSARDRGKSYNSP. The whole CDR3 sequence reads CSARDRGKSYNSPLFF.

Concerning this clone: The CDR3 is cut off 3 residues early in the read; its end comes from the germline J gene. The chain links TRBV5-1 to TRBJ1-4; 10 bases map to TRBD1. Germline V gene lookup returns CDR1 SGHRS and CDR2 YFSETQ. After removal of 4 bases from V and 8 bases from J, the junction contained 14 bases not matched to a gene. The CDR3 covers 17 residues. Incomplete CDR3 DNA: TGCGCCAGCAGCCGAGTCCCGGGACAGGGGCGGGGAGAAAAA. Translating gives CASSRVPGQGRGEK. The entire CDR3 protein reads CASSRVPGQGRGEKLFF.

CDR3 bases read: TGTGCCTGGAGTGTAATAGGGGGCAATCAGCCC. Translating gives CAWSVIGGNQP. In full, the CDR3 is CAWSVIGGNQPQHF. V is TRBV30 and J is TRBJ1-5; D is perhaps TRBD1 (5 bases). The read stops 3 residues short of the end of the CDR3; the missing end is completed from the germline J gene. Per the germline V gene, CDR1 is GTSNPN and CDR2 is SVGIG (reference sequence). Trimming removed 0 bases from V and 2 bases from J, with 8 bases in between. The CDR3 is 14 amino acids.